The source of this T cell receptor beta chain is a study of T cells in tumors after PD-1 blockade. Turning to the study itself: Treatment was either pembrolizumab 200 mg every 3 weeks or cemiplimab 350 mg every 2 weeks. Daily vismodegib 150 mg continued in a subset of anti-PD-1-treated patients. Mean per blood sample: roughly 100,000 templates (about 23,000-257,772), around 35,000 unique clonotypes.

Germline CDR1 is LNHNV and CDR2 is YYDKDF (reference sequence). This CDR3 region has 14 residues. Trimming removed 1 base from V and 5 bases from J, with 8 bases in between. The assay was immunoSEQ multiplex PCR, and TCRdb's table has in-frame clones only and misses some. The profile shows about 47,000 clones, about four fifths of them singletons. Overall study findings and caveats: Blood contained approximately 41% of the tumor's TCR clonotypes.

As concerns this clone: Its antigen remains unknown.

This TCR came from a human donor with basal cell carcinoma. Sequenced material: PBMCs, taken before anti-PD-1 treatment. The chain employs TRBV15 and TRBJ2-2; possibly TRBD2 for D (5 bases). The CDR3 here is CATSRVLVTGELFF. The DNA for the CDR3 is TGTGCCACCAGCAGAGTACTAGTTACCGGGGAGCTGTTTTTT. Filled out from reference TRBV15 and TRBJ2-2, the complete variable domain reads DAMVIQNPRYQVTQFGKPVTLSCSQTLNHNVMYWYQQKSSQAPKLLFHYYDKDFNNEADTPDNFQSRRPNTSFCFLDIRSPGLGDTAMYLCATSRVLVTGELFFGEGSRLTVL.